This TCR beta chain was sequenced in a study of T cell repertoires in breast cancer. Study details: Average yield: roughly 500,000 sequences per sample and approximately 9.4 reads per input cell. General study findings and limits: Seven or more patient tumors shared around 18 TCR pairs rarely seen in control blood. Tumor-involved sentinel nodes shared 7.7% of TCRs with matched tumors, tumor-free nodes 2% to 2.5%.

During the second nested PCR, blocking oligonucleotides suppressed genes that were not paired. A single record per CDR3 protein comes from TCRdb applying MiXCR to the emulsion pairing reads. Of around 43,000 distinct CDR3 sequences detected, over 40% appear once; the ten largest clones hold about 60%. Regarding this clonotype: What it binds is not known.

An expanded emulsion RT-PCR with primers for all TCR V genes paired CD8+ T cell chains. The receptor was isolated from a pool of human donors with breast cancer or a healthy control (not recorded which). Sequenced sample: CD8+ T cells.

The CDR3: CASSLMGRDTQYF. The CDR3 DNA is TGCGCCAGCAGCTTAATGGGGAGAGATACGCAGTATTTT. The chain has TRBV5-1 and TRBJ2-3; D might be TRBD2 (5 bases). In germline, CDR1 is SGHRS, CDR2 YFSETQ. The CDR3 is 13 residues long. The ends were cut back, 2 bases at V and 5 bases at J, with 9 bases in the middle.